Following are 24 T cell receptor beta chains from one sample sequenced in a study of T-cell reconstitution after alpha-beta-depleted transplantation in children. Unique molecular identifiers featured in how the TCRbeta library was prepared. One entry per CDR3 protein results from TCRdb running MiXCR on the PCR reads. The data show around 410,000 distinct CDR3 sequences, with 11% seen just once and about 5% held by the top ten. This specimen was PBMCs from the stem cell graft donor, taken from the stem cell graft. These TCRs come from a human donor who donated a stem cell graft to a child with acute myeloid leukemia.

A few counts support this clonotype. V gene TRBV15 combines with J gene TRBJ2-5; 9 bases are a match to TRBD1. CDR1 and CDR2 (germline): LNHNV, YYDKDF (reference sequence). After removal of 2 bases from V and 4 bases from J, the junction contained 5 bases not matched to a gene. The CDR3 is made up of 15 amino acids. The CDR3 protein is CATSRPGQGRETQYF. As DNA, the CDR3 is TGTGCCACCAGCAGACCGGGACAGGGACGAGAGACCCAGTACTTC. Based on the CDR3 plus reference TRBV15 and TRBJ2-5, the full variable domain is DAMVIQNPRYQVTQFGKPVTLSCSQTLNHNVMYWYQQKSSQAPKLLFHYYDKDFNNEADTPDNFQSRRPNTSFCFLDIRSPGLGDTAMYLCATSRPGQGRETQYFGPGTRLLVL.

The chain employs TRBV2 and TRBJ2-4; unclear D gene. The germline V and J ends were trimmed by 0 bases and 0 bases, with 9 bases remaining between them. From germline, CDR1 is SNHLY and CDR2 FYNNEI. The CDR3 covers 16 residues. Here the CDR3 reads CASSEAWALAKNIQYF. In DNA form, the CDR3 reads TGTGCCAGCAGTGAAGCGTGGGCGCTAGCCAAAAACATTCAGTACTTC.

The gene calls are TRBV27 and TRBJ2-7; 7 bases agree with TRBD1. The germline CDR1 and CDR2 sequences are MNHEY and SMNVEV (reference sequence). The CDR3 loop spans 18 amino acids. V lost 8 bases, J lost 2 bases, and 21 bases stayed unmatched. CDR3 residues: CASSSFPGLGTVAYEQYF. As DNA, the CDR3 is TGTGCCAGCTCCTCCTTCCCTGGTCTCGGGACAGTCGCCTACGAGCAGTACTTC.

CDR3 in DNA: TGTGCCAGCAGCCCGGAGCGGACTAGTAAGGGATCGTTCTTC. Translated, it gives CASSPERTSKGSFF. This chain connects TRBV5-6 to TRBJ2-1, with 7 positions matching TRBD2. V gave up 4 bases and J gave up 15 bases; unmatched junction bases: 16. This CDR3 is built from 14 residues. The germline V gene has CDR1 SGHDT and CDR2 YYEEEE.

This sequence joins TRBV18 and TRBJ2-2; unclear D gene. V gave up 0 bases and J gave up 6 bases, with 11 bases separating them. Germline V CDR1 and CDR2: KGHSH, LQKENI. The CDR3 runs 15 residues. The CDR3 loop reads CASSPPELPPGELFF. Written as DNA, the CDR3 is TGTGCCAGCTCACCACCGGAACTTCCCCCCGGGGAGCTGTTTTTT.

The table lists this clonotype with many counts. The chain is built from TRBV29-1 and TRBJ1-2; D unresolved. The germline gives CDR1 SQVTM, CDR2 ANQGSEA. Trimming left V 0 bases short and J 8 bases short, with 13 bases between. The length of the CDR3 is 13 residues. The CDR3: CSVEEQGLGGYTF. The DNA of the CDR3 is TGCAGCGTTGAAGAACAAGGGCTCGGGGGCTACACCTTC. Full variable domain (rest looked up from reference TRBV29-1 and TRBJ1-2): SAVISQKPSRDICQRGTSLTIQCQVDSQVTMMFWYRQQPGQSLTLIATANQGSEATYESGFVIDKFPISRPNLTFSTLTVSNMSPEDSSIYLCSVEEQGLGGYTFGSGTRLTVV.

V gene TRBV7-8 combines with J gene TRBJ2-5; D uncertain. With 4 bases removed from V and 3 bases from J, the gap between germline ends came to 18 bases. The germline gives CDR1 SGHVS, CDR2 FQNEAQ. This CDR3 contains 16 residues. DNA of the CDR3: TGTGCCAGCAGCTCCGGGCCACACCAACCAAAAGAGACCCAGTACTTC. Its protein product is CASSSGPHQPKETQYF.

This clonotype was seen many times. The chain joins TRBV5-6 to TRBJ2-7; a weak D match, TRBD1 (5 bases). The V end lost 4 bases, the J end lost 3 bases, and 8 bases lay between the germline ends. CDR1 and CDR2 (germline): SGHDT, YYEEEE. This CDR3 comprises 12 residues. The CDR3 region has the DNA TGTGCCAGCAGCCGACAGAGCTACGAGCAGTACGTC. It translates to CASSRQSYEQYV.

This clonotype was recorded at least ten times. The chain is built from TRBV29-1 and TRBJ2-7, with TRBD2 matching 7 bases. This CDR3 contains 14 residues. V dropped 5 bases and J dropped 0; count of bases not matched to a gene: 7. Germline-derived CDR1 and CDR2 are SQVTM and ANQGSEA. CDR3 nucleotide sequence: TGCAGCGTTCAACTAGCGTCCAGCTCCTACGAGCAGTACTTC. Protein product: CSVQLASSSYEQYF.

This clonotype turned up a few times. The rearrangement joins TRBV6-5 to TRBJ2-3, with D unresolved. Germline loops: CDR1 MNHEY, CDR2 SVGAGI. This CDR3 has 14 amino acids. V was clipped by 2 bases and J by 0 bases, with 6 bases between them. Here the CDR3 reads CASSYALSTDTQYF. DNA for the CDR3: TGTGCCAGCAGTTACGCCCTAAGCACAGATACGCAGTATTTT.

At least ten counts were recorded for this clonotype. The junction departs from the called germline gene at one end, perhaps through a read error. V is TRBV7-7 and J is TRBJ2-7; 10 bases agree with TRBD2. This CDR3 region has 14 residues. Germline V lookup: CDR1 SSHAT, CDR2 FNYEAQ (reference sequence). In nucleotides, the CDR3 is TGTGCTAGCAGCCCAAGGGCTAGCGGGAGCGAGCAGTACTTC. It is translated as CASSPRASGSEQYF.

In this sample, this clonotype turned up a few times. V gene TRBV20-1 combines with J gene TRBJ2-1; TRBD2 agrees at 10 bases. CDR3 length: 17 residues. V shed 0 bases and J 2 bases; nucleotides not matched to a gene: 7. CDR1 and CDR2 (germline): DFQATT, SNEGSKA (reference sequence). The CDR3 loop reads CSARDLQREGPYNEQFF. Written as DNA, the CDR3 is TGCAGTGCTAGAGATCTCCAGCGGGAGGGCCCCTACAATGAGCAGTTCTTC.

This clonotype was seen a handful of times. V gene TRBV5-1 combines with J gene TRBJ1-4, with D perhaps TRBD1 (5 bases). The germline CDR1 and CDR2 sequences are SGHRS and YFSETQ. Trimming cost V 4 bases and J 5 bases, with 15 bases left between them. The CDR3 is 15 residues long. The CDR3 sequence: CASSLTGARNEKLFF. The CDR3 DNA reads as TGCGCCAGCAGCCTGACCGGGGCGAGGAATGAAAAACTGTTTTTT. The variable domain in full, with the rest retrieved from reference TRBV5-1 and TRBJ1-4, is KAGVTQTPRYLIKTRGQQVTLSCSPISGHRSVSWYQQTPGQGLQFLFEYFSETQRNKGNFPGRFSGRQFSNSRSEMNVSTLELGDSALYLCASSLTGARNEKLFFGSGTQLSVL.

This clonotype was seen more than once but under ten times. The CDR3 DNA follows: TGTGCCAGCAGCAACCGGGACAGCAATTCACCCCTCCACTTT. Translated: CASSNRDSNSPLHF. The chain carries TRBV7-9 and TRBJ1-6; TRBD1 agrees at 7 bases. The CDR3 runs 14 residues. The V segment lost 5 bases and the J segment 7 bases; nucleotides outside the gene matches: 5. CDR1 and CDR2 (germline): SEHNR, FQNEAQ (reference sequence).

J is TRBJ2-2 and V is TRBV5-1, with D perhaps being TRBD1 or TRBD2 (6 bases each). Deletions cut 0 bases from V and 0 bases from J, with 15 bases between. This CDR3 spans 18 amino acids. CDR1 and CDR2 from the germline V gene are SGHRS and YFSETQ. CDR3 region: CASSLEVGGPANTGELFF. Here the CDR3 DNA reads TGCGCCAGCAGCTTGGAGGTGGGGGGCCCCGCGAACACCGGGGAGCTGTTTTTT.

This clonotype was recorded many times. The rearrangement joins TRBV5-6 to TRBJ2-4; 10 nucleotides match TRBD1. J gave up 1 base and V 3 bases, and 1 base lay outside the gene matches. CDR3 length: 15 residues. CDR1 and CDR2 from the germline V gene are SGHDT and YYEEEE. CDR3 protein: CASSSDRGAKNIQYF. DNA for the CDR3: TGTGCCAGCAGCTCGGACAGGGGGGCCAAAAACATTCAGTACTTC.

The chain uses TRBV20-1 and TRBJ2-1, with a tentative D call TRBD2 (5 bases). The V and J ends lost 3 bases and 3 bases respectively, with 18 bases between them. Germline V lookup: CDR1 DFQATT, CDR2 SNEGSKA (reference sequence). The CDR3 consists of 16 residues. CDR3 sequence reads: CSASGSALGDYNEQFF. CDR3 nucleotide sequence: TGCAGTGCTAGTGGGTCGGCACTCGGGGACTACAATGAGCAGTTCTTC.

In this sample, this clonotype turned up a few times. Here the CDR3 DNA reads TGTGCCATCAGGAGGGACAGCCGGAACACTGAAGCTTTCTTT. Translating gives CAIRRDSRNTEAFF. The rearrangement links TRBV10-3 to TRBJ1-1; 7 bases map to TRBD1. The CDR3 is made up of 14 amino acids. Germline loops: CDR1 ENHRY, CDR2 SYGVKD. V lost 6 bases to trimming and J lost 1 base; unmatched junction nucleotides: 5.

This clonotype was detected a few times. The genes are TRBV3-1 and TRBJ1-1, with D possibly matching TRBD1 (5 bases). The germline CDR1 and CDR2 sequences are LGHDT and YNNKEL (reference sequence). This CDR3 comprises 15 residues. Deletions cut 8 bases from V and 1 base from J, with 17 bases between. The CDR3 protein is CASLSGGGGNTEAFF. Written as DNA, the CDR3 is TGTGCCAGCCTAAGTGGGGGTGGTGGGAACACTGAAGCTTTCTTT.

V and J are TRBV29-1 and TRBJ2-2; 8 bases map to TRBD2. This CDR3 has 13 amino acids. Germline loops: CDR1 SQVTM, CDR2 ANQGSEA. Unmatched junction bases numbered 1, after V lost 3 bases and J lost 4 bases. CDR3 DNA: TGCAGCGTTGATCGGGAGGGCACCGGGGAGCTGTTTTTT. The encoded protein is CSVDREGTGELFF.

The chain employs TRBV20-1 and TRBJ2-3; 10 bases match TRBD2. CDR3 size: 14 residues. Germline V gives CDR1 DFQATT, CDR2 SNEGSKA (reference sequence). V shed 6 bases, J shed 4 bases, and the junction held 7 bases outside the gene matches. The CDR3 sequence is CSARLAGMSDTQYF. CDR3 DNA sequence: TGCAGTGCCAGACTAGCGGGCATGTCAGATACGCAGTATTTT.

This clonotype was observed at least ten times. The chain has TRBV10-3 and TRBJ2-1, with TRBD1 matching over 11 bases. This CDR3 contains 15 residues. V shed 5 bases, J shed 9 bases, and the junction held 9 bases outside the gene matches. The germline gives CDR1 ENHRY, CDR2 SYGVKD. The CDR3 sequence is CAISPGQGVGSEQFF. The CDR3 DNA follows: TGTGCCATCAGTCCGGGACAGGGGGTTGGCAGTGAGCAGTTCTTC.

The chain links TRBV3-1 to TRBJ2-1; TRBD2 aligns across 10 bases. This CDR3 has 13 amino acids. The ends lost 4 bases at V and 13 bases at J; junction bases unmatched: 7. Germline CDR1 is LGHDT and CDR2 is YNNKEL (reference sequence). CDR3 protein: CASSPPSGSRQFF. CDR3 DNA: TGTGCCAGCAGCCCTCCTAGCGGGAGTAGACAGTTCTTC.

The chain couples TRBV3-1 to TRBJ2-1; 10 bases agree with TRBD2. Looked up from germline, CDR1 is LGHDT and CDR2 is YNNKEL (reference sequence). The ends lost 2 bases at V and 5 bases at J; junction bases unmatched: 9. CDR3 length: 17 residues. The CDR3 here is CASSQPFGLAVHNEQFF. The CDR3 DNA is TGTGCCAGCAGCCAACCGTTTGGACTAGCGGTCCACAATGAGCAGTTCTTC.